Listed here are 21 T cell receptor beta chains from one sample, sequenced in a study of lymphopenia after photon versus proton radiotherapy. Using immunoSEQ multiplex PCR, the repertoire was profiled, and TCRdb retains in-frame clones only, with some absent. The top ten clones hold approximately 10% of a sample with about 40,000 clones, more than 70% of them seen once. Sequencing was performed on peripheral blood, taken from a patient treated with proton-based radiotherapy. The receptors stem from a woman in her 70s with pancreatic cancer. Some clones in this sample may be carry-over from other donors' samples.

CDR3 region: CASSLGLASDEQYF. The CDR3 DNA follows: TGTGCCAGCAGCTTGGGACTAGCCAGTGACGAGCAGTACTTC. This chain connects TRBV7-2 to TRBJ2-7; the match to TRBD2 covers 9 bases. The V gene end was trimmed by 3 bases and the J gene end by 5 bases; junction bases not matched to a gene: 5. Germline lookup yields CDR1 SGHTA and CDR2 FQGNSA. This CDR3 has 14 residues.

The chain recombines TRBV11-3 with TRBJ2-1, with TRBD1 identical over 10 bases. CDR3 length: 13 residues. V lost 5 bases to trimming and J lost 12 bases; unmatched junction nucleotides: 7. Germline-derived CDR1 and CDR2 are SGHNT and YENEEA. CDR3 sequence reads: CASSRQGAVTQFF. The CDR3 DNA sequence: TGTGCCAGCAGCAGACAGGGGGCAGTAACGCAGTTCTTC.

V is TRBV7-9 and J is TRBJ2-7, with D possibly TRBD1 on 6 matching bases. Trimming stripped 8 bases from V and 3 bases from J, with 17 bases between. This CDR3 is 14 amino acids long. The germline V gene has CDR1 SEHNR and CDR2 FQNEAQ (reference sequence). CDR3 loop: CASGPGQQIYEQYF. DNA of the CDR3: TGTGCCAGCGGCCCCGGACAGCAAATCTACGAGCAGTACTTC.

The CDR3 protein is CASSDGQVEQFF. The DNA for the CDR3 is TGTGCCAGCAGTGACGGGCAGGTTGAGCAGTTCTTC. The V call is TRBV2, the J call TRBJ2-1; no clear D. The germline V gene has CDR1 SNHLY and CDR2 FYNNEI. CDR3 length: 12 amino acids. V gave up 3 bases and J gave up 9 bases, with 9 bases separating them. The variable domain in full, with the rest retrieved from reference TRBV2 and TRBJ2-1, is EPEVTQTPSHQVTQMGQEVILRCVPISNHLYFYWYRQILGQKVEFLVSFYNNEISEKSEIFDDQFSVERPDGSNFTLKIRSTKLEDSAMYFCASSDGQVEQFFGPGTRLTVL.

CDR3 nucleotides: TGCGCCAGCAGCTTGGGGTGGCGGGGCCTTGAAGCTTTCTTT. Its protein product is CASSLGWRGLEAFF. The chain has TRBV5-1 and TRBJ1-1; weak D call: TRBD1 (5 bases). Trimming stripped 0 bases from V and 7 bases from J, with 13 bases between. The CDR3 runs 14 residues. Germline assignment: CDR1 SGHRS and CDR2 YFSETQ.

The V gene is TRBV5-1, the J gene TRBJ2-7, with a weak D call TRBD2 (6 bases). This CDR3 spans 16 amino acids. Germline V gene sequence: CDR1 SGHRS, CDR2 YFSETQ. V was trimmed by 0 bases and J by 0 bases, leaving 13 bases between them. The CDR3 loop reads CASSLGGTASSYEQYF. In DNA form, the CDR3 reads TGCGCCAGCAGCTTGGGCGGGACCGCGAGCTCCTACGAGCAGTACTTC.

The V call is TRBV7-9, the J call TRBJ2-5; D remains unclear. The V and J ends lost 3 bases and 2 bases respectively, with 10 bases between them. Germline V gene sequence: CDR1 SEHNR, CDR2 FQNEAQ (reference sequence). The CDR3 runs 14 residues. DNA of the CDR3: TGTGCCAGCAGCTTCGTTGACGGACAAGAGACCCAGTACTTC. Protein: CASSFVDGQETQYF.

The V gene is TRBV5-1, the J gene TRBJ1-5; D unresolved. This CDR3 has 15 residues. The germline CDR1 and CDR2 sequences are SGHRS and YFSETQ. The V end was cut by 0 bases, the J end by 5 bases, with 12 bases between. CDR3 protein: CASSLAPGGDQPQHF. CDR3 in DNA: TGCGCCAGCAGCTTGGCCCCGGGTGGTGATCAGCCCCAGCATTTT. The variable domain in full, completed from reference TRBV5-1 and TRBJ1-5, reads KAGVTQTPRYLIKTRGQQVTLSCSPISGHRSVSWYQQTPGQGLQFLFEYFSETQRNKGNFPGRFSGRQFSNSRSEMNVSTLELGDSALYLCASSLAPGGDQPQHFGDGTRLSIL.

The genes are TRBV19 and TRBJ2-1; perhaps D is TRBD1 or TRBD2 (5 bases each). V was pared by 0 bases and J by 2 bases, with 8 bases between. The germline gives CDR1 LNHDA, CDR2 SQIVND (reference sequence). CDR3 length: 15 amino acids. The CDR3 here is CASSIEGDPYNEQFF. CDR3 coding DNA: TGTGCCAGTAGTATAGAGGGGGATCCCTACAATGAGCAGTTCTTC.

The chain employs TRBV9 and TRBJ2-1, with unresolved D. CDR3 size: 16 residues. V lost 0 bases and J 6 bases, leaving 16 bases between the germline ends. CDR1 is SGDLS, CDR2 YYNGEE, per germline. The CDR3 DNA is TGTGCCAGCAGCGTAGGTGGCGGCCCCTTAGGCAATGAGCAGTTCTTC. Protein product: CASSVGGGPLGNEQFF.

This chain uses TRBV18 with TRBJ1-2; 8 nucleotides agree with TRBD1. V was pared by 3 bases and J by 3 bases, with 3 bases of the junction left unmatched. Germline assignment: CDR1 KGHSH and CDR2 LQKENI. CDR3 length equals 14 residues. The CDR3 nucleotides are TGTGCCAGCTCACCCGCGACAGGGGACTATGGCTACACCTTC. Its protein product is CASSPATGDYGYTF.

The rearrangement joins TRBV7-8 to TRBJ2-3; 15 bases are shared with TRBD2. Germline lookup yields CDR1 SGHVS and CDR2 FQNEAQ. This CDR3 comprises 17 residues. The trim removed 5 bases at V and 3 bases at J, leaving 6 bases unmatched. The CDR3 region has the DNA TGTGCCAGCAGCATTCCCGGGACTAGCGGGGGGACAGATACGCAGTATTTT. The encoded protein is CASSIPGTSGGTDTQYF.

This chain connects TRBV10-1 to TRBJ2-3; 11 bases map to TRBD2. Germline values: CDR1 WNHNN, CDR2 SYGVQD (reference sequence). The CDR3 is 16 amino acids. With 3 bases clipped from V and 4 bases from J, the junction kept 6 bases outside the gene matches. The CDR3 DNA reads as TGCGCCAGCAGTGACCTTAGCGGGAGGGCCGCAGATACGCAGTATTTT. This sequence encodes CASSDLSGRAADTQYF.

The J gene is TRBJ1-4, the V gene TRBV19; 7 bases fit TRBD1. CDR1 is LNHDA, CDR2 SQIVND, per germline (reference sequence). This CDR3 is 18 amino acids long. V was pared by 7 bases and J by 7 bases, with 21 bases of the junction left unmatched. The CDR3 region is CASKAGRNPQGRSEKLFF. CDR3 bases: TGTGCCAGTAAAGCTGGGCGGAATCCACAGGGGCGTAGTGAAAAACTGTTTTTT.

This clone was found a few times. The J gene is TRBJ2-7, the V gene TRBV5-6; no reliable D call. Trimming took 2 bases from V and 2 from J, leaving 11 bases between them. CDR3 length: 14 residues. Per germline, CDR1 SGHDT and CDR2 YYEEEE. The CDR3 sequence is CASSFWTVTYEQYF. As DNA, the CDR3 is TGTGCCAGCAGCTTTTGGACGGTCACCTACGAGCAGTACTTC.

The chain carries TRBV11-2 and TRBJ2-1; D is uncertain. Germline values: CDR1 SGHAT, CDR2 FQNNGV. CDR3 length: 14 residues. Trimming pared 1 base from V and 8 bases from J, leaving 12 bases between. The CDR3 loop is CASSLGTLQHEQFF. In DNA, the CDR3 is TGTGCCAGCAGCTTAGGAACCCTTCAGCATGAGCAGTTCTTC.

On this clone: Mismatch with germline at one junction end may stem from a read error. The rearrangement links TRBV6-1 to TRBJ1-2, with 7 bases identical to TRBD1. The CDR3 loop spans 14 amino acids. The germline V gene has CDR1 MNHNS and CDR2 SASEGT. The CDR3 reads CASREGGLNYGYTF. CDR3 DNA: TGTGCCAGCAGAGAAGGGGGCCTTAACTATGGCTACACCTTC.

V gene TRBV4-2 combines with J gene TRBJ1-2; unclear D gene. V was shortened by 0 bases and J by 8 bases, with 10 bases between the two germline ends. CDR1 and CDR2 (germline): LGHNA, YNFKEQ. CDR3 length: 13 amino acids. The CDR3 region is CASSQDPTGGYTF. The DNA of the CDR3 is TGTGCCAGCAGCCAAGATCCCACGGGAGGCTACACCTTC.

The chain recombines TRBV6-5 with TRBJ1-5; the D gene is possibly TRBD1 (6 bases). Trimming left V 6 bases short and J 5 bases short, with 17 bases between. Germline CDR1 is MNHEY and CDR2 is SVGAGI. This CDR3 is 15 amino acids long. Here the CDR3 DNA reads TGTGCCAGCAGCCGTACCGGGACATCGGATCAGCCCCAGCATTTT. It yields the protein CASSRTGTSDQPQHF.

This clone was seen just once. The V and J genes are TRBV7-3 and TRBJ2-3; 7 bases are a match to TRBD2. The CDR3 length is 16 residues. The germline CDR1 and CDR2 sequences are SGHTA and FQGTGA. Germline trimming cut 1 base from V and 0 bases from J; bases unmatched to any gene: 4. In DNA form, the CDR3 reads TGTGCCAGCAGCTTAAATCCTAGCGGTAGCACAGATACGCAGTATTTT. Translated, it gives CASSLNPSGSTDTQYF.

This rearrangement joins TRBV10-2 to TRBJ1-1; TRBD1 might be the D (5 bases). Germline CDR1 and CDR2: WSHSY and SAAADI. V lost 0 bases and J 2 bases, leaving 7 bases between the germline ends. The CDR3 runs 14 residues. DNA of the CDR3: TGCGCCAGCAGTGAGTCGAGGGGAAACACTGAAGCTTTCTTT. It codes for CASSESRGNTEAFF.